The 13 T cell receptor beta chains below come from one sample, sequenced in a study of a mutant IDH1 vaccine in newly diagnosed glioma. These receptors have no known antigen. Time point meaning: week 23, last vaccination. Each vaccine dose was 300 ug of mutant IDH1 20-mer peptide, with topical imiquimod. TCRdb keeps only in-frame clones here, not all; method: immunoSEQ multiplex PCR. This table has about 60,000 clones, 84% appearing once. The sequencing here drew on PBMCs, taken from a glioma patient whose treatment included an IDH1 peptide vaccine. These receptors were collected from a man aged 18 to 35 with glioma.

The chain links TRBV7-3 to TRBJ2-1, with D possibly TRBD2 on 7 matching bases. The ends were cut back, 1 base at V and 3 bases at J, with 13 bases in the middle. CDR1 and CDR2 (germline): SGHTA, FQGTGA. The CDR3 length is 16 residues. Written as DNA, the CDR3 is TGTGCCAGCAGCTTAAACGGGGGGCCAGTCTACAATGAGCAGTTCTTC. Translated: CASSLNGGPVYNEQFF.

The chain combines TRBV5-1 with TRBJ1-2, with a tentative D call TRBD1 (5 bases). This CDR3 has 12 residues. V gave up 4 bases and J gave up 4 bases, with 8 bases separating them. Germline assignment: CDR1 SGHRS and CDR2 YFSETQ. The CDR3 here is CASSNGGYGYTF. CDR3 coding DNA: TGCGCCAGCAGCAATGGGGGCTATGGCTACACCTTC.

Here the CDR3 DNA reads TGTGCCAGGCCCTTGGACGGGGCGCCGTTTATTAACTATGGCTACACCTTC. The encoded protein is CARPLDGAPFINYGYTF. The chain has TRBV21-1 and TRBJ1-2. TRBV21-1 is annotated as a pseudogene. The CDR3 covers 17 residues.

The chain links TRBV5-1 to TRBJ1-4; TRBD1 is a possible D gene (6 bases). The germline CDR1 and CDR2 sequences are SGHRS and YFSETQ. CDR3 size: 14 residues. V lost 3 bases, J lost 7 bases, and 13 bases lay in between. For the CDR3, the DNA is TGCGCCAGCAGCTGGCAGGGGAGCGGTGAAAAACTGTTTTTT. Translation gives CASSWQGSGEKLFF.

The chain is built from TRBV2 and TRBJ1-2; no reliable D call. This CDR3 region has 17 residues. The V end was cut by 4 bases, the J end by 4 bases, with 22 bases between. CDR1 is SNHLY and CDR2 is FYNNEI in the germline V gene. The CDR3 protein is CASSVAGANPLRYGYTF. CDR3 nucleotides: TGTGCCAGCAGTGTGGCAGGCGCTAACCCACTCCGCTATGGCTACACCTTC.

V and J are TRBV13 and TRBJ2-5; D is possibly TRBD2 (6 bases). Germline CDR1 and CDR2: PRHDT and FYEKMQ (reference sequence). The CDR3 sequence is 15 residues long. V was clipped by 5 bases and J by 5 bases, with 18 bases between them. The CDR3 sequence is CASSGAGTGRETQYF. The DNA for the CDR3 is TGTGCCAGCAGCGGGGCGGGGACGGGTCGGGAGACCCAGTACTTC.

The chain recombines TRBV10-3 with TRBJ2-1, with a weak D call TRBD2 (5 bases). Germline lookup yields CDR1 ENHRY and CDR2 SYGVKD. CDR3 length: 14 amino acids. Between the trimmed V and J ends, which lost 3 bases and 8 bases, there was a span of 14 bases. CDR3: CAISDTDASHEQFF. The CDR3 coding sequence is TGTGCCATCAGTGACACGGACGCTAGCCATGAGCAGTTCTTC.

This clone has a single count. The rearrangement joins TRBV6-6 to TRBJ2-4, with D perhaps matching TRBD1 (6 bases). This CDR3 has 14 residues. Germline V gene data show CDR1 as MNHNY and CDR2 as SVGAGI (reference sequence). Trimming stripped 4 bases from V and 1 base from J, with 8 bases between. CDR3 in DNA: TGTGCCAGCAGTTTTCAGGGGGCCAAAAACATTCAGTACTTC. It codes for CASSFQGAKNIQYF.

The table lists this clone with a count of one. Germline is not matched at one junction end, which may reflect a read error. The chain couples TRBV7-7 to TRBJ2-3; maybe TRBD2 (6 bases). Germline loops: CDR1 SSHAT, CDR2 FNYEAQ (reference sequence). This CDR3 contains 14 residues. In DNA, the CDR3 is TGTGCTAGCAGCTTAAGTGGAGGGACAGATACGCAGTATTTT. Its translation is CASSLSGGTDTQYF.

The chain couples TRBV25-1 to TRBJ1-1; D not certain. Germline loops: CDR1 MGHDK, CDR2 SYGVNS. V was shortened by 4 bases and J by 2 bases, with 14 bases between the two germline ends. The CDR3 loop spans 15 amino acids. Here the CDR3 DNA reads TGTGCCAGCAGTGGGTTGGAGGGCGGAAACACTGAAGCTTTCTTT. Translation: CASSGLEGGNTEAFF. The variable domain in full, completed from reference TRBV25-1 and TRBJ1-1, reads EADIYQTPRYLVIGTGKKITLECSQTMGHDKMYWYQQDPGMELHLIHYSYGVNSTEKGDLSSESTVSRIRTEHFPLTLESARPSHTSQYLCASSGLEGGNTEAFFGQGTRLTVV.

This clone was counted once. The rearrangement uses TRBV7-2 and TRBJ2-7; TRBD1 matches at 8 bases. This CDR3 is 14 amino acids long. CDR1 is SGHTA, CDR2 FQGNSA, per germline. V dropped 5 bases and J dropped 2; count of bases not matched to a gene: 5. The CDR3 DNA reads as TGTGCCAGCAGCCTTGACAGGGGTCCCTACGAGCAGTACTTC. This codes for CASSLDRGPYEQYF. The entire variable domain, with the rest obtained from reference TRBV7-2 and TRBJ2-7, is as follows: GAGVSQSPSNKVTEKGKDVELRCDPISGHTALYWYRQSLGQGLEFLIYFQGNSAPDKSGLPSDRFSAERTGGSVSTLTIQRTQQEDSAVYLCASSLDRGPYEQYFGPGTRLTVT.

The chain joins TRBV4-1 to TRBJ2-1, with D possibly called TRBD1 or TRBD2 (6 bases each). This CDR3 contains 15 residues. Trimming cost V 0 bases and J 11 bases, with 17 bases left between them. Germline values: CDR1 MGHRA, CDR2 YSYEKL. The DNA of the CDR3 is TGCGCCAGCAGCCAAGAGGGAATGGGGGGCGCTAAGCAGTTCTTC. Residues: CASSQEGMGGAKQFF.

The gene calls are TRBV28 and TRBJ1-1; D is ambiguous. The germline V and J ends were trimmed by 3 bases and 3 bases, with 14 bases remaining between them. This CDR3 has 15 amino acids. Germline CDR1 and CDR2: MDHEN and SYDVKM. The DNA for the CDR3 is TGTGCCAGCAGTTTGGGATCCCCTAGGGACACTGAAGCTTTCTTT. It encodes CASSLGSPRDTEAFF.